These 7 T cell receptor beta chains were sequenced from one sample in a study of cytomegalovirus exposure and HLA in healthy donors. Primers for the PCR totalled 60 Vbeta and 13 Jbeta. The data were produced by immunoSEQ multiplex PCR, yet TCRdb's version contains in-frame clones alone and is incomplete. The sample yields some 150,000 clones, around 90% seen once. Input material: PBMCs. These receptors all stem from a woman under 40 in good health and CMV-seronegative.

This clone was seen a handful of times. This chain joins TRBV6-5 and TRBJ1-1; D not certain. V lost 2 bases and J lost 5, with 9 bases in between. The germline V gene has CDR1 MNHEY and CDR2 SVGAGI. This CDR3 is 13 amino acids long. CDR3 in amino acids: CASSYQFRTEAFF. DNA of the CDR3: TGTGCCAGCAGTTACCAGTTCCGAACTGAAGCTTTCTTT.

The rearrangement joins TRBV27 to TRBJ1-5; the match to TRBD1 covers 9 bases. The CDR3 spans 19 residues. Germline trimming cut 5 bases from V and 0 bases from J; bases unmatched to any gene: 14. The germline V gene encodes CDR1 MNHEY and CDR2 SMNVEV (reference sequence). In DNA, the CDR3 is TGTGCCAGCAGTCCCAACAGGGGGCGCGGAGGATATAGCAATCAGCCCCAGCATTTT. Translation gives CASSPNRGRGGYSNQPQHF.

The chain's CDR3 is CASSLTSGGGNEQFF. The CDR3 nucleotides are TGCGCCAGCAGCCTTACTAGCGGGGGAGGCAATGAGCAGTTCTTC. This rearrangement joins TRBV4-3 to TRBJ2-1; TRBD2 matches 11 bases. This CDR3 is built from 15 residues. The V and J ends lost 4 bases and 6 bases, in that order; junction bases with no gene match: 5. Germline V gene sequence: CDR1 LGHNA, CDR2 YSLEER.

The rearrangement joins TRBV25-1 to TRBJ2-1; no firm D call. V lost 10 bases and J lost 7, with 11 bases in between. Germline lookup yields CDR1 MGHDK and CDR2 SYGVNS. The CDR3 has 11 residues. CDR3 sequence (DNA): TGTGCCACCCAAAGACTTAATGAGCAGTTCTTC. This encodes CATQRLNEQFF.

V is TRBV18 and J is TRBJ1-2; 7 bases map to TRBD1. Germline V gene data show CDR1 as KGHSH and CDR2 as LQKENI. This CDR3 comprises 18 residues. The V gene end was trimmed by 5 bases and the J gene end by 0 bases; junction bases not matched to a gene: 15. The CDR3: CASSTGKRTGGANYGYTF. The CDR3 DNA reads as TGTGCCAGCTCAACGGGCAAAAGGACAGGTGGGGCTAACTATGGCTACACCTTC.

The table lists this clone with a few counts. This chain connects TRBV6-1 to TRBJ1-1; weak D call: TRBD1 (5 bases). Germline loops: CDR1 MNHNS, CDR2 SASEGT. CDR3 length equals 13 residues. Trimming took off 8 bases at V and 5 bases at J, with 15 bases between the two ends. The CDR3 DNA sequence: TGTGCCAGCTGGCGGCAGGGTCGGACTGAAGCTTTCTTT. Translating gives CASWRQGRTEAFF.

The CDR3 DNA is TGTGCCAGCAGCTTGGGTCAGGGCGTACACACTGAAGCTTTCTTT. Its translation: CASSLGQGVHTEAFF. The chain carries TRBV5-4 and TRBJ1-1; D is perhaps TRBD1 (5 bases). The germline CDR1 and CDR2 sequences are SGHNT and YYREEE (reference sequence). Trimming removed 0 bases at V and 3 bases at J, with 12 bases between. This CDR3 spans 15 amino acids.